This T cell receptor beta chain was recorded in a study of technical replicates of blood from a few donors listed by TCRdb under 2017. To prepare the library, the immunoSEQ multiplex PCR assay was applied. As stored in TCRdb, this immuneACCESS dataset retains in-frame rearrangements with V and J assigned. A fraction of the clones does not appear; measured against another copy, unresolved V genes explain less than half of the discrepancy, and the remainder lacks a known reason. The table for this sample lists 15,000 to 20,000 clones; around nine tenths of them were counted only once. The ten largest clones add up to 10% to 15% of the sample. The CDR3 runs 13 residues from the cysteine to the phenylalanine. Solely the CDR3 DNA is kept, with 39 bases framed from the first base. The germline ends are 9 bases apart after V is trimmed by 5 bases and J by 2 bases. The germline V gene (reference sequence) gives CDR1 as MNHNY and CDR2 as SVGAGI.

Worth noting for this clone: The target of this receptor is not known. One base away there is no much larger clone; base qualities are not given.

This sequence was found in a human donor in good health. What was sequenced was PBMCs. The chain is made from TRBV6-6 and TRBJ1-2, and TRBD1 may be the D gene, going by 5 matching bases. The DNA sequence follows: TGTGCCAGCAGTACGACAGAGAACTATGGCTACACCTTC. This translates into CASSTTENYGYTF.